A single sample is the source of the 16 T cell receptor beta chains below, sequenced in a study of blood T cell repertoires in COVID-19. The protocol was immunoSEQ multiplex PCR, while the TCRdb copy is restricted to in-frame clones and leaves out a portion. The repertoire holds fewer than 90,000 clones, with 70% to 90% as singletons. The sequenced material came from peripheral blood. Receptors originate from a woman older than 75 with active or convalescent COVID-19.

This sequence joins TRBV5-1 and TRBJ2-3, with 7 bases aligning to TRBD2. The CDR3 runs to 15 residues. Trimming removed 0 bases from V and 1 base from J; junction bases left unmatched: 2. Germline V gene sequence: CDR1 SGHRS, CDR2 YFSETQ. Here the CDR3 reads CASSLDAGGTDTQYF. The CDR3 DNA is TGCGCCAGCAGCTTGGATGCGGGAGGCACAGATACGCAGTATTTT.

This chain links TRBV6-2 or TRBV6-3 with TRBJ1-4; no firm D call. Germline V gene lookup returns CDR1 MNHEY and CDR2 SVGEGT. This CDR3 spans 12 amino acids. Trimming removed 6 bases at V and 7 bases at J, with 9 bases between. The CDR3 DNA sequence: TGTGCCAGCAGCCGACAATTTGAAAAACTGTTTTTT. Protein: CASSRQFEKLFF.

This chain joins TRBV4-3 and TRBJ2-1; no clear D gene. CDR1 is LGHNA and CDR2 is YSLEER in the germline V gene. V dropped 0 bases and J dropped 8 bases, with 5 bases sitting between them. The CDR3 has 12 amino acids. The CDR3 protein is CASSQDWHEQFF. The CDR3 DNA is TGCGCCAGCAGCCAAGATTGGCATGAGCAGTTCTTC.

The rearrangement uses TRBV5-1 and TRBJ1-4; the D is unclear. This CDR3 has 15 residues. V gave up 1 base and J gave up 0 bases, with 7 bases separating them. The germline V gene has CDR1 SGHRS and CDR2 YFSETQ. CDR3: CASSLSGATNEKLFF. Here the CDR3 DNA reads TGCGCCAGCAGCTTGTCCGGTGCAACTAATGAAAAACTGTTTTTT.

V gene TRBV16 combines with J gene TRBJ1-3; no firm D call. Deletions cut 4 bases from V and 1 base from J, with 8 bases between. There are 14 residues in the CDR3. Per germline, CDR1 KGHSY and CDR2 FQNENV. In nucleotides, the CDR3 is TGTGCCAGCAGCCCCCGTACTTCTGGAAACACCATATATTTT. This codes for CASSPRTSGNTIYF.

The V gene is TRBV21-1, the J gene TRBJ2-2; the table names TRBD2, a call not compared with the DNA. TRBV21-1 is annotated as a pseudogene. This CDR3 region has 18 residues. CDR3 residues: CASSKARVASKNTGELFF. CDR3 bases: TGTGCCAGCAGCAAAGCGCGGGTCGCGTCCAAGAACACCGGGGAGCTGTTTTTT.

The chain couples TRBV7-9 to TRBJ2-7; D is ambiguous. The germline V gene encodes CDR1 SEHNR and CDR2 FQNEAQ (reference sequence). Trimming removed 5 bases at V and 3 bases at J, with 11 bases between. The CDR3 loop spans 13 amino acids. The CDR3 reads CASSGTNNYEQYF. For the CDR3, the DNA is TGTGCCAGCAGCGGCACCAATAACTACGAGCAGTACTTC.

The chain carries TRBV14 and TRBJ2-1, with 7 bases fitting TRBD2. The germline V gene has CDR1 SGHDN and CDR2 FVKESK. The CDR3 is made up of 17 amino acids. The J segment lost 4 bases and the V segment lost 0 bases, leaving 9 bases of the junction unmatched. The CDR3 DNA reads TGTGCCAGCAGCCAAGATTTAACGGGGGGTCCTTACAATGAGCAGTTCTTC. The encoded protein is CASSQDLTGGPYNEQFF.

This clone was detected once. The chain is built from TRBV18 and TRBJ1-3; D may be TRBD1 (5 bases). The V gene lost 2 bases and the J gene lost 0 bases, with 8 bases spanning the gap. The CDR3 runs 15 residues. The germline CDR1 and CDR2 sequences are KGHSH and LQKENI. The DNA for the CDR3 is TGTGCCAGCTCACCAGGGGGGTTCTCTGGAAACACCATATATTTT. It specifies CASSPGGFSGNTIYF. The whole variable domain, remainder taken from reference TRBV18 and TRBJ1-3, is NAGVMQNPRHLVRRRGQEARLRCSPMKGHSHVYWYRQLPEEGLKFMVYLQKENIIDESGMPKERFSAEFPKEGPSILRIQQVVRGDSAAYFCASSPGGFSGNTIYFGEGSWLTVV.

This clone showed up just a few times. CDR3 bases: TGTGCCAGCAGCCCCGGGGGGGTCTCATCTTTGCCCCAGCATTTT. Translated: CASSPGGVSSLPQHF. The chain uses TRBV6-5 and TRBJ1-5; a weak D match, TRBD1 (5 bases). Germline V gene sequence: CDR1 MNHEY, CDR2 SVGAGI. Trimming shortened V by 6 bases and J by 9 bases, and 21 bases separated the two germline ends. The length of the CDR3 is 15 residues.

This clone was detected only a few times. V and J are TRBV19 and TRBJ1-1; TRBD1 matches at 7 bases. The ends lost 5 bases at V and 4 bases at J; junction bases unmatched: 7. CDR3 length: 14 amino acids. From germline, CDR1 is LNHDA and CDR2 SQIVND (reference sequence). The CDR3 nucleotides read TGTGCCAGTAGTTACCGACAGGGCGGCACTGAAGCTTTCTTT. This codes for CASSYRQGGTEAFF.

V and J are TRBV5-1 and TRBJ2-6, with D possibly matching TRBD1 (5 bases). Germline V lookup: CDR1 SGHRS, CDR2 YFSETQ. This CDR3 is built from 18 residues. Trimming cost V 6 bases and J 0 bases, with 19 bases left between them. CDR3 amino acids: CASTQLPPGSSGANVLTF. The CDR3 DNA follows: TGCGCCAGCACCCAACTCCCCCCAGGGTCCTCTGGGGCCAACGTCCTGACTTTC.

V usage is TRBV27 and J usage is TRBJ1-2; 9 nucleotides match TRBD1. The germline V gene has CDR1 MNHEY and CDR2 SMNVEV (reference sequence). Trimming took 5 bases from V and 3 from J; bases not matched to a gene: 4. CDR3 length: 14 residues. In DNA form, the CDR3 reads TGTGCCAGCAGTCAAGGACAGGGGTACTATGGCTACACCTTC. It encodes CASSQGQGYYGYTF.

The gene calls are TRBV18 and TRBJ2-4; 8 nucleotides agree with TRBD1. Germline CDR1 reads KGHSH; CDR2 reads LQKENI. This CDR3 region has 15 residues. The junction had 10 bases not matched to a gene; V was cut back by 3 bases and J by 9 bases. The CDR3 DNA sequence: TGTGCCAGCTCACCTTTACAGGGGGGACCGGGCATTCAGTACTTC. Amino acids: CASSPLQGGPGIQYF.

The chain employs TRBV29-1 and TRBJ1-1, with D tentatively TRBD1 (5 bases). The germline V gene has CDR1 SQVTM and CDR2 ANQGSEA. The V end lost 7 bases, the J end lost 6 bases, and 15 bases lay between the germline ends. The CDR3 is made up of 12 amino acids. CDR3 DNA: TGCAGCGGAGGACCGGGGGAGGCTGAAGCTTTCTTT. The encoded protein is CSGGPGEAEAFF. Full variable domain (rest looked up from reference TRBV29-1 and TRBJ1-1): SAVISQKPSRDICQRGTSLTIQCQVDSQVTMMFWYRQQPGQSLTLIATANQGSEATYESGFVIDKFPISRPNLTFSTLTVSNMSPEDSSIYLCSGGPGEAEAFFGQGTRLTVV.

The rearrangement joins TRBV28 to TRBJ1-4; 8 bases fit TRBD1. The CDR3 totals 14 residues. V was pared by 7 bases and J by 8 bases, with 9 bases of the junction left unmatched. Germline loops: CDR1 MDHEN, CDR2 SYDVKM. CDR3 DNA: TGTGCCAGCAAGGTTCGTCAGGGGGCGGAAAAACTGTTTTTT. It is translated as CASKVRQGAEKLFF.